The 17 T cell receptor beta chains below all came from one sample that was sequenced in a study (dated by TCRdb to the mid-2010s). Receptor amplification or capture employed 5' RACE. This sample was sequenced with an Illumina MiSeq. TCRdb trimmed public reads at Q25 via fastp, called clones via MiXCR and kept in-frame beta chains. Duplicate CDR3 protein sequences are folded into a single record with the most common DNA and genes. The sample profile shows about 11,000 distinct CDR3 sequences; 27% of them were found once. The top ten clones comprise approximately 3% of the sample. Cells that were CD4+CD25+CD127-/low were the ones isolated as Tregs. Material: Tregs sorted from a lymph node. The receptors shown here come from a female donor with breast cancer.

As to this clonotype: This may stem from a read error, because a much larger clone lies one nucleotide away. V is TRBV6-5 and J is TRBJ2-7, with D unclear. This CDR3 spans 12 amino acids. The germline gives CDR1 MNHEY, CDR2 SVGAGI. V was cut by 5 bases and J by 9 bases, with 14 bases left in between. CDR3 loop: CASSQQETAQYF. CDR3 sequence (DNA): TGTGCCAGCAGTCAACAAGAGACGGCGCAGTACTTC.

By its share, this clonotype is medium-sized. The chain uses TRBV20-1 and TRBJ2-1, with TRBD1 identical over 9 bases. Germline V gene lookup returns CDR1 DFQATT and CDR2 SNEGSKA (reference sequence). CDR3 length equals 14 residues. The trim removed 4 bases at V and 2 bases at J, leaving 3 bases unmatched. The CDR3 nucleotides are TGCAGTGCTACGGACAGGGGAGCCTACAATGAGCAGTTCTTC. Its protein product is CSATDRGAYNEQFF.

There are many counts of this clonotype. V is TRBV4-2 and J is TRBJ2-3, with TRBD2 identical over 8 bases. Germline values: CDR1 LGHNA, CDR2 YNFKEQ. CDR3 length equals 16 residues. Trimming cost V 0 bases and J 1 base; bases outside gene matches: 3. CDR3 nucleotides: TGTGCCAGCAGCCAAGATGGGGGACTAGGCACAGATACGCAGTATTTT. This gives the protein CASSQDGGLGTDTQYF.

This clonotype was observed a few times. A read error may be the cause here, since a much bigger clone is one base away. The genes are TRBV19 and TRBJ2-1; a weak D match, TRBD2 (5 bases). Germline V gene lookup returns CDR1 LNHDA and CDR2 SQIVND (reference sequence). Trimming took off 4 bases at V and 6 bases at J, with 10 bases between the two ends. CDR3 size: 13 residues. The CDR3 DNA reads TGTGCCAGTAGTACCCTCGAGGGCAATGAGCAGTTCTTC. It codes for CASSTLEGNEQFF.

This clonotype came up a few times. Possible read error: a much larger clone is one base away. V is TRBV6-5 and J is TRBJ1-4, with 7 positions matching TRBD1. The V segment lost 6 bases and the J segment 4 bases; nucleotides outside the gene matches: 5. The length of the CDR3 is 14 residues. CDR1 and CDR2 (germline): MNHEY, SVGAGI. In DNA form, the CDR3 reads TGTGCCAGCAGACTCGGACAGGATAATGAAAAACTGTTTTTT. Translated, it gives CASRLGQDNEKLFF.

The rearrangement links TRBV11-2 to TRBJ2-5; 9 bases fit TRBD2. The V and J ends lost 5 bases and 0 bases, in that order; junction bases with no gene match: 4. CDR1 and CDR2 from the germline V gene are SGHAT and FQNNGV. This CDR3 is built from 15 residues. Here the CDR3 reads CASSPGLANQETQYF. For the CDR3, the DNA is TGTGCCAGCAGCCCTGGACTAGCGAACCAAGAGACCCAGTACTTC.

The chain's CDR3 is CASSGDRGYEQYF. The CDR3 DNA reads as TGTGCCAGCAGCGGAGACAGGGGCTACGAGCAGTACTTC. The rearrangement uses TRBV2 and TRBJ2-7; TRBD1 matches 8 bases. Germline V lookup: CDR1 SNHLY, CDR2 FYNNEI. Trimming removed 6 bases from V and 3 bases from J; junction bases left unmatched: 4. The CDR3 covers 13 residues.

Many counts were recorded for this clonotype. The genes are TRBV6-1 and TRBJ1-5; weak D call: TRBD1 (6 bases). Germline CDR1 reads MNHNS; CDR2 reads SASEGT. V gave up 6 bases and J gave up 3 bases, with 15 bases separating them. The CDR3 is 15 amino acids. CDR3 bases: TGTGCCAGCAGGTATTCAGACAGGAACAATCAGCCCCAGCATTTT. Translation: CASRYSDRNNQPQHF.

This clonotype is deemed medium-sized (0.01 to 0.1%). The chain couples TRBV6-1 to TRBJ2-7; D possibly uses TRBD1 or TRBD2 (5 bases each). This CDR3 has 19 residues. V lost 2 bases to trimming and J lost 3 bases, with 26 bases between them. Germline V gene sequence: CDR1 MNHNS, CDR2 SASEGT. The CDR3 DNA follows: TGTGCCAGCAGTGAAATCGCTGGAGAGGGACCGACTACAGACTACGAGCAGTACTTC. It translates to CASSEIAGEGPTTDYEQYF.

This clonotype showed up just a few times. This chain joins TRBV20-1 and TRBJ1-1, with D perhaps TRBD1 (6 bases). Between the trimmed V and J ends, which lost 3 bases and 7 bases, there was a span of 18 bases. This CDR3 has 14 amino acids. The germline V gene has CDR1 DFQATT and CDR2 SNEGSKA (reference sequence). The CDR3: CSASRPSGAIEAFF. The CDR3, as DNA: TGCAGTGCTAGTAGGCCCTCAGGGGCGATTGAAGCTTTCTTT.

By sample share, this clonotype is large. V usage is TRBV29-1 and J usage is TRBJ2-7; 8 positions match TRBD1. Unmatched junction bases numbered 5, after V lost 4 bases and J lost 6 bases. The CDR3 totals 12 residues. The V gene's germline CDR1 is SQVTM and CDR2 ANQGSEA. CDR3 in DNA: TGCAGCGTTGCCGGACAGGGTGGCGAGCAGTACTTC. This codes for CSVAGQGGEQYF.

This clonotype is medium-sized in the sample. V usage is TRBV6-5 and J usage is TRBJ1-5; 7 bases align to TRBD1. V lost 5 bases and J lost 2; bases outside the gene matches: 6. The germline V gene has CDR1 MNHEY and CDR2 SVGAGI. The CDR3 runs to 15 residues. Here the CDR3 DNA reads TGTGCCAGCAGTAATGACAGGGTCGGCAATCAGCCCCAGCATTTT. As protein: CASSNDRVGNQPQHF.

In this sample, this clonotype is medium-sized. The genes are TRBV25-1 and TRBJ2-5, with 9 positions matching TRBD2. The CDR3 is 15 residues long. V lost 3 bases, J lost 2 bases, and 4 bases stayed unmatched. The germline V gene has CDR1 MGHDK and CDR2 SYGVNS. The CDR3 DNA reads as TGTGCCAGCAGTGAGCCGACTAGCGGACAAGAGACCCAGTACTTC. Its protein product is CASSEPTSGQETQYF.

This clonotype is medium-sized. This chain connects TRBV6-5 to TRBJ2-7, with D possibly TRBD1 on 6 matching bases. V lost 6 bases to trimming and J lost 3 bases, with 18 bases between them. Germline loops: CDR1 MNHEY, CDR2 SVGAGI. The CDR3 is 15 amino acids. The CDR3 DNA reads TGTGCCAGCAGAATCTCAGGGACAACTAACTACGAGCAGTACTTC. Translated: CASRISGTTNYEQYF.

By frequency in the sample, this clonotype is medium-sized. The rearrangement uses TRBV29-1 and TRBJ2-7; possible D gene TRBD1, 5 bases. Germline CDR1 and CDR2: SQVTM and ANQGSEA. This CDR3 has 14 residues. V was trimmed by 0 bases and J by 3 bases, leaving 12 bases between them. The CDR3 loop is CSVEDPDSDYEQYF. Here the CDR3 DNA reads TGCAGCGTTGAAGACCCAGACAGCGACTACGAGCAGTACTTC.

By sample share, this clonotype is medium-sized. The genes are TRBV7-9 and TRBJ2-7; D unclear. The CDR3 is 13 residues long. Per the germline V gene, CDR1 is SEHNR and CDR2 is FQNEAQ (reference sequence). Trimming removed 5 bases from V and 0 bases from J, with 8 bases in between. CDR3 amino acids: CASSTTLSYEQYF. CDR3 DNA: TGTGCCAGCAGCACGACTCTCTCCTACGAGCAGTACTTC.

This clonotype was detected many times. V is TRBV25-1 and J is TRBJ2-1; D tentatively fits TRBD1 or TRBD2 (6 bases each). The CDR3 covers 14 residues. V was shortened by 8 bases and J by 3 bases, with 14 bases between the two germline ends. The germline CDR1 and CDR2 sequences are MGHDK and SYGVNS. The DNA of the CDR3 is TGTGCCAGCTCGAGGGGGGTTATCTACAATGAGCAGTTCTTC. It encodes CASSRGVIYNEQFF.